Presented here are 2 T cell receptor beta chains from one specimen sequenced in a study of T cells in Graves' hyperthyroidism and ophthalmopathy. Amplification targeted TCR beta CDR3 regions from RNA transcripts. The TCR CDR3 first-round RT-PCR relied on the HTBI primer set. TCRdb passed the multiplex PCR reads through MiXCR, listing each CDR3 protein once. The profile shows about 360,000 distinct CDR3 sequences, 13% of them singletons. The sample consisted of blood. These receptors all stem from a woman in her late teens or twenties with Graves' hyperthyroidism.

This clonotype was counted between two and nine times. The DNA for the CDR3 is TGTGCCAGCAGGGGACAGATTCTAGAGGATACGCAGTATTTT. As protein: CASRGQILEDTQYF. The chain combines TRBV6-1 with TRBJ2-3; 7 nucleotides align to TRBD1. This CDR3 is built from 14 residues. Per the germline V gene, CDR1 is MNHNS and CDR2 is SASEGT. Trimming cost V 6 bases and J 6 bases; bases outside gene matches: 9.

The chain employs TRBV5-1 and TRBJ2-7; D not certain. The germline V and J ends were trimmed by 6 bases and 3 bases, with 10 bases remaining between them. Germline V gives CDR1 SGHRS, CDR2 YFSETQ. This CDR3 is built from 12 residues. The CDR3 here is CASNRNDYEQYF. DNA for the CDR3: TGCGCCAGCAATCGTAATGACTACGAGCAGTACTTC.